This T cell receptor beta chain came from a study of regulatory T cells in long-lasting Graves disease. The time point is: newly diagnosed GD, antithyroid drugs for less than 3 months. PBMCs were the source of the RNA used for TCR sequencing. CDR1 and CDR2 from the germline V gene are PRHDT and FYEKMQ (reference sequence). The CDR3 loop spans 15 amino acids. The V and J ends lost 0 bases and 7 bases respectively, with 15 bases between them. Arm-PCR of CDR3 regions and iRepertoire HTBI primers were the basis on which TCR beta libraries were built. MiXCR, applied by TCRdb to the multiplex PCR reads, yields one record per CDR3 protein. The table shows 350,000 to 450,000 distinct CDR3 sequences, with over 14% occurring only once. This same sample was also part of a study on T cells in Graves' hyperthyroidism and ophthalmopathy. That paper notes: Ophthalmopathy could be told apart from stable hyperthyroidism with a 13 V-J model.

The sequencing used peripheral blood mononuclear cells (PBMCs), collected at new diagnosis, from a patient treated with antithyroid drugs. The chain has TRBV13 and TRBJ1-1; tentatively, D is TRBD1 (6 bases). The receptor's source is a woman aged 40 to 50 with Graves disease. This CDR3 reads CASSLGGGADVEAFF. Here the CDR3 DNA reads TGTGCCAGCAGCTTAGGGGGGGGGGCGGACGTTGAAGCTTTCTTT.